This T cell receptor beta chain comes out of a study of blood T cell repertoires in COVID-19. The CDR3 length is 12 residues. Trimming shortened V by 3 bases and J by 2 bases, and 4 bases separated the two germline ends. Germline CDR1 is MDHEN and CDR2 is SYDVKM. Profiled with immunoSEQ multiplex PCR; TCRdb holds only in-frame clones, not every one. Of 130,000 to 150,000 clones listed, over 75% are singletons. This clonotype originated in a woman younger than 45 with acute COVID-19. The rearrangement links TRBV28 to TRBJ1-2; D gene unclear. Sequenced sample: PBMCs or T cells enriched from blood (not recorded which). CDR3 amino acids: CASSFRNYGYTF. The CDR3 nucleotides read TGTGCCAGCAGTTTCCGGAACTATGGCTACACCTTC.